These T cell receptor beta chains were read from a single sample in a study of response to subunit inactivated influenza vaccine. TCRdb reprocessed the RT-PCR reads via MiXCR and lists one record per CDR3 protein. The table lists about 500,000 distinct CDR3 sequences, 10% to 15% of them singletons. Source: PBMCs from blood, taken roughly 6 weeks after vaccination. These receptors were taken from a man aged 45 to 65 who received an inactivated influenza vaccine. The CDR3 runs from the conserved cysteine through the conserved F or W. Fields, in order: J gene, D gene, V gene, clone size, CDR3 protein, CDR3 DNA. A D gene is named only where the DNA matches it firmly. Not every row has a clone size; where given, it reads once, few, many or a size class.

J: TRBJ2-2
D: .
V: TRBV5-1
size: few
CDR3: CASSLAVRGELFF
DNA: TGCGCCAGCAGCTTGGCTGTTCGCGGGGAGCTGTTTTTT

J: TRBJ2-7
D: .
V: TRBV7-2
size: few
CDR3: CASSPDSRPYEQYF
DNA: TGTGCCAGCAGCCCAGACAGCCGTCCCTACGAGCAGTACTTC

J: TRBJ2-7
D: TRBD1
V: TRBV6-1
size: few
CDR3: CASGLGQGDSYEQYF
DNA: TGTGCCAGCGGATTGGGACAGGGGGACTCCTACGAGCAGTACTTC

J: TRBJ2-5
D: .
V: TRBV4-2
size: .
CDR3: CASSQDLDRKETQYF
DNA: TGTGCCAGCAGCCAGGATCTGGACAGAAAAGAGACCCAGTACTTC

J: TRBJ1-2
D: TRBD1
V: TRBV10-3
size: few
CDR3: CAISTGTGGSDGYTF
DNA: TGTGCCATCAGTACCGGGACAGGGGGCAGTGATGGCTACACCTTC

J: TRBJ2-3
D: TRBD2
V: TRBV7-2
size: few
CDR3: CASSSGLAGAWGDTQYF
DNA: TGTGCCAGCAGCTCGGGACTAGCGGGGGCTTGGGGAGATACGCAGTATTTT

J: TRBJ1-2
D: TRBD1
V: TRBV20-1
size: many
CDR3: CSAPHRDRGDGYTF
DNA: TGCAGTGCCCCTCACCGGGACAGGGGGGATGGCTACACCTTC

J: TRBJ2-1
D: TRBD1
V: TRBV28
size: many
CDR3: CASTTGTASYNEQFF
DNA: TGTGCCAGCACTACCGGGACAGCCTCCTACAATGAGCAGTTCTTC

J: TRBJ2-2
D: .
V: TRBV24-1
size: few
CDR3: CATQAPGNTGELFF
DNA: TGTGCCACCCAAGCGCCCGGAAACACCGGGGAGCTGTTTTTT

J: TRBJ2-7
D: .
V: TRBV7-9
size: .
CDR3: CASQESGSSYEQYF
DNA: TGTGCCAGCCAGGAGTCAGGGAGCTCCTACGAGCAGTACTTC

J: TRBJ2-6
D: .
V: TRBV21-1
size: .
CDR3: CASKGAGANVLTF
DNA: TGTGCCAGCAAAGGGGCAGGGGCCAACGTCCTGACTTTC

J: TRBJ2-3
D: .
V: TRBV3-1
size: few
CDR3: CASSLTRGFFTDTQYF
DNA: TGTGCCAGCAGCCTAACCCGCGGGTTTTTCACAGATACGCAGTATTTT

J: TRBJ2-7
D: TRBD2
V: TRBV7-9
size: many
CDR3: CASSPPRTSGPYEQYF
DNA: TGTGCCAGCAGCCCCCCGCGGACTAGCGGTCCCTACGAGCAGTACTTC

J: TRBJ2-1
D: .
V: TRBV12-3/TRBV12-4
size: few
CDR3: CASTPSGATNEQFF
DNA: TGTGCCAGCACACCCTCCGGGGCCACCAATGAGCAGTTCTTC

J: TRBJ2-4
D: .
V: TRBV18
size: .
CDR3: CASSPPTGARNIQYF
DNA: TGTGCCAGCTCACCACCGACGGGAGCTAGAAACATTCAGTACTTC

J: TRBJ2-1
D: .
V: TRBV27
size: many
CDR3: CASSLSNRPYNEQFF
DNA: TGTGCCAGCAGTTTATCGAATCGGCCATACAATGAGCAGTTCTTC

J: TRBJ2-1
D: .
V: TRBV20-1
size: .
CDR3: CSARDRFGPLPNEQFF
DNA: TGCAGTGCTAGAGATCGTTTCGGGCCCCTCCCTAATGAGCAGTTCTTC

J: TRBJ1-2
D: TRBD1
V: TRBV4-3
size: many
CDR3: CASSQVHKGQGNVYGYTF
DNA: TGCGCCAGCAGCCAAGTACACAAAGGACAGGGAAACGTTTATGGCTACACCTTC

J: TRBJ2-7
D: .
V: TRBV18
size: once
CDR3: CASSSYGGTDEQYF
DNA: TGTGCCAGCTCATCCTACGGGGGTACCGACGAGCAGTACTTC

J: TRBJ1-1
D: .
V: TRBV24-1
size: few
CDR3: CATSDFGSTEAFF
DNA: TGTGCCACCAGTGATTTCGGGAGCACTGAAGCTTTCTTT

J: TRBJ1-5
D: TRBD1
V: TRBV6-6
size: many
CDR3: CASTNRGDQPQHF
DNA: TGTGCCAGCACAAACAGGGGGGATCAGCCCCAGCATTTT

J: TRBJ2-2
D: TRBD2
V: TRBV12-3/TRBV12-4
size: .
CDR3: CASSFSGTRGTGELFF
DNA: TGTGCCAGCAGTTTTTCTGGGACTAGGGGGACCGGGGAGCTGTTTTTT

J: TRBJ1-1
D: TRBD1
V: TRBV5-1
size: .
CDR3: CASSLADRTEAFF
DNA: TGCGCCAGCAGCTTGGCGGACAGGACTGAAGCTTTCTTT

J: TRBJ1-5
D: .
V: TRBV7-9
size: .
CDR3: CASSLALNQPQHF
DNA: TGTGCCAGCAGCTTAGCACTCAATCAGCCCCAGCATTTT

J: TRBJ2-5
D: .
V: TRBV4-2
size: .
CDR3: CASSPKGQGETQYF
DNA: TGTGCCAGCAGCCCCAAAGGGCAGGGGGAGACCCAGTACTTC

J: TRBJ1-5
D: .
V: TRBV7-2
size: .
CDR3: CASSFQQYGNQPQHF
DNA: TGTGCCAGCAGCTTCCAACAATACGGCAATCAGCCCCAGCATTTT

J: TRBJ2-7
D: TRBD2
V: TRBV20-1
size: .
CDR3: CSARSGTSGRDYEQYF
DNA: TGCAGTGCTAGAAGCGGGACTAGCGGGAGAGATTACGAGCAGTACTTC

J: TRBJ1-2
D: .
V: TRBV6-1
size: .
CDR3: CASSPDGGRYGYTF
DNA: TGTGCCAGCAGTCCTGATGGAGGCCGGTATGGCTACACCTTC

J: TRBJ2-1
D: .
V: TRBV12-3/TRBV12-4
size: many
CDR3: CASSSLSGYNEQFF
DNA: TGTGCCAGCAGTTCACTTAGCGGTTACAATGAGCAGTTCTTC

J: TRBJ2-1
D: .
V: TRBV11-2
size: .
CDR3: CASSSSGATNEQFF
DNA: TGTGCCAGCAGCAGCTCCGGGGCGACCAATGAGCAGTTCTTC

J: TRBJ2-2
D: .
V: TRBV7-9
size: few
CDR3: CASRSDLTGELFF
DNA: TGTGCCAGCAGATCCGACCTGACCGGGGAGCTGTTTTTT

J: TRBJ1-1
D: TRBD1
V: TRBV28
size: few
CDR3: CASSSEGTVNTEAFF
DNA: TGTGCCAGCAGTTCGGAAGGGACAGTGAACACTGAAGCTTTCTTT

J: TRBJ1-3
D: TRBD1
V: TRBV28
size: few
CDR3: CASSDLGTANTIYF
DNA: TGTGCCAGCAGTGACCTCGGGACAGCTAACACCATATATTTT

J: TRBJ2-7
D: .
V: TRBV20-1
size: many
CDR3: CSARGGGMAWRF
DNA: TGCAGTGCTAGGGGTGGCGGAATGGCTTGGAGGTTC

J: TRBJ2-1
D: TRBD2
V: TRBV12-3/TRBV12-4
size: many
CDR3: CASTAWGTSGANEQFF
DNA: TGTGCCAGCACTGCCTGGGGGACTAGCGGGGCCAATGAGCAGTTCTTC

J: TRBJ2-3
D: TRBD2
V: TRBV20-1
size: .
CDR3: CSAMRGAGDTQYF
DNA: TGCAGTGCTATGCGGGGGGCCGGAGATACGCAGTATTTT

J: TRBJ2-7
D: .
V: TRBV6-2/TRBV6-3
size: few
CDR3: CASSPRTYSYEQYF
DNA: TGTGCCAGCAGCCCTAGGACGTATTCCTACGAGCAGTACTTC

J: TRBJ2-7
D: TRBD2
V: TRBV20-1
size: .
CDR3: CSARDFRLAVTYEQYF
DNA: TGCAGTGCTAGAGATTTTCGACTAGCAGTAACCTACGAGCAGTACTTC